These T cell receptor beta chains were read from a single sample in a study of T cell responses to AZD1222 COVID-19 vaccine. The method was immunoSEQ multiplex PCR; TCRdb's version includes in-frame clones alone and lacks a portion of them. This sample has some 150,000 clones; roughly nine tenths occur once, and the top ten carry approximately 1.8%. Source: peripheral blood, taken on day 0 of AZD1222 vaccination. The source of these receptors is an adult in good health. Each CDR3 is given with its conserved first and last residue. A D gene is named only where the DNA matches it firmly. Clone size appears in some rows only: once, few, many, or a class for an expanded clone.

j_call: TRBJ1-1; clone_size: NA; d_call: NA; v_call: TRBV3-1/TRBV3-2; cdr3_aa: CASSHGTATGSTEAFF; cdr3_nt: TGTGCCAGCAGCCATGGGACGGCGACCGGGAGCACTGAAGCTTTCTTT
j_call: TRBJ1-2; clone_size: NA; d_call: NA; v_call: TRBV11-2; cdr3_aa: CASSSGAPLFYGYTF; cdr3_nt: TGTGCCAGCAGCTCAGGGGCGCCCCTCTTCTATGGCTACACCTTC
j_call: TRBJ1-1; clone_size: NA; d_call: NA; v_call: TRBV25-1; cdr3_aa: CASSELPGEAFF; cdr3_nt: TGTGCCAGCAGTGAATTACCAGGGGAGGCTTTCTTT
j_call: TRBJ1-5; clone_size: few; d_call: NA; v_call: TRBV24-1; cdr3_aa: CATSGRGSNQPQHF; cdr3_nt: TGTGCCACCAGTGGGCGAGGGAGCAATCAGCCCCAGCATTTT
j_call: TRBJ2-2; clone_size: NA; d_call: NA; v_call: TRBV7-3; cdr3_aa: CASSLHDRTGELFF; cdr3_nt: TGTGCCAGCAGCTTACATGACAGGACCGGGGAGCTGTTTTTT
j_call: TRBJ1-6; clone_size: NA; d_call: NA; v_call: TRBV3-1/TRBV3-2; cdr3_aa: CASSRIGGGDSPLHF; cdr3_nt: TGTGCCAGCAGCCGCATCGGTGGGGGGGATTCACCCCTCCACTTT
j_call: TRBJ2-2; clone_size: NA; d_call: TRBD1; v_call: TRBV9; cdr3_aa: CASTKTGGNTGELFF; cdr3_nt: TGTGCCAGCACCAAGACAGGGGGCAACACCGGGGAGCTGTTTTTT
j_call: TRBJ1-1; clone_size: NA; d_call: NA; v_call: TRBV5-1; cdr3_aa: CASTQLQGNTEAFF; cdr3_nt: TGCGCCAGCACGCAATTACAGGGGAACACTGAAGCTTTCTTT
j_call: TRBJ2-2; clone_size: few; d_call: NA; v_call: TRBV9; cdr3_aa: CASSVDGTGELFF; cdr3_nt: TGTGCCAGCAGCGTAGACGGCACCGGGGAGCTGTTTTTT
j_call: TRBJ1-5; clone_size: NA; d_call: TRBD1; v_call: TRBV28; cdr3_aa: CASSFSTTGVEQPQHF; cdr3_nt: TGTGCCAGCAGTTTCTCGACGACAGGGGTAGAACAGCCCCAGCATTTT
j_call: TRBJ1-5; clone_size: NA; d_call: NA; v_call: TRBV3-1/TRBV3-2; cdr3_aa: CASSQDLVPNQPQHF; cdr3_nt: TGTGCCAGCAGCCAAGATCTAGTACCCAATCAGCCCCAGCATTTT
j_call: TRBJ2-7; clone_size: NA; d_call: NA; v_call: TRBV9; cdr3_aa: CASSPAEGGRAYEQYF; cdr3_nt: TGTGCCAGCAGCCCAGCGGAGGGGGGCCGCGCCTACGAGCAGTACTTC
j_call: TRBJ2-6; clone_size: NA; d_call: NA; v_call: TRBV6-5; cdr3_aa: CASRNEGSGANVLTF; cdr3_nt: TGTGCCAGCAGAAACGAGGGGTCTGGGGCCAACGTCCTGACTTTC
j_call: TRBJ1-2; clone_size: NA; d_call: NA; v_call: TRBV6-6; cdr3_aa: CASSLTGDNYGYTF; cdr3_nt: TGTGCCAGCAGTCTTACAGGAGATAACTATGGCTACACCTTC
j_call: TRBJ2-3; clone_size: NA; d_call: NA; v_call: TRBV7-3; cdr3_aa: CASSSTPSTDTQYF; cdr3_nt: TGTGCCAGCAGCTCAACCCCGAGCACAGATACGCAGTATTTT
j_call: TRBJ2-7; clone_size: NA; d_call: TRBD2; v_call: TRBV27; cdr3_aa: CASSSVAGGIYEQYF; cdr3_nt: TGTGCCAGCAGTTCGGTAGCGGGGGGGATCTACGAGCAGTACTTC
j_call: TRBJ1-5; clone_size: NA; d_call: NA; v_call: TRBV28; cdr3_aa: CASAGGNQPQHF; cdr3_nt: TGTGCCAGCGCGGGGGGGAATCAGCCCCAGCATTTT
j_call: TRBJ2-5; clone_size: NA; d_call: NA; v_call: TRBV3-1/TRBV3-2; cdr3_aa: CASSQGTILGGTQYF; cdr3_nt: TGTGCCAGCAGCCAAGGGACAATACTCGGGGGGACCCAGTACTTC
j_call: TRBJ1-6; clone_size: NA; d_call: TRBD1; v_call: TRBV19; cdr3_aa: CASSRDRDSSYNSPLHF; cdr3_nt: TGTGCCAGTAGCAGGGACAGGGATTCCTCCTATAATTCACCCCTCCACTTT
j_call: TRBJ2-5; clone_size: NA; d_call: NA; v_call: TRBV11-1; cdr3_aa: CASSLALGSQETQYF; cdr3_nt: TGTGCCAGCAGCTTGGCACTCGGCAGTCAAGAGACCCAGTACTTC
j_call: TRBJ1-1; clone_size: NA; d_call: NA; v_call: TRBV2; cdr3_aa: CASRAGVNTEAFF; cdr3_nt: TGTGCCAGCAGAGCGGGCGTTAACACTGAAGCTTTCTTT
j_call: TRBJ1-2; clone_size: NA; d_call: NA; v_call: TRBV6-5; cdr3_aa: CASTRRGGSRGYTF; cdr3_nt: TGTGCCAGCACCAGAAGGGGGGGTTCGCGGGGCTACACCTTC
j_call: TRBJ1-4; clone_size: NA; d_call: NA; v_call: TRBV18; cdr3_aa: CASSLTGQKNEKLFF; cdr3_nt: TGTGCCAGCTCACTAACAGGGCAGAAGAATGAAAAACTGTTTTTT
j_call: TRBJ2-2; clone_size: NA; d_call: NA; v_call: TRBV4-1; cdr3_aa: CASSQEGLQGAGGRSGGELFF; cdr3_nt: TGCGCCAGCAGCCAAGAAGGATTACAGGGGGCGGGGGGTCGATCTGGCGGGGAGCTGTTTTTT
j_call: TRBJ2-1; clone_size: NA; d_call: TRBD2; v_call: TRBV7-2; cdr3_aa: CASSLTSGGSGHEQFF; cdr3_nt: TGTGCCAGCAGCTTGACTAGCGGGGGGTCTGGCCATGAGCAGTTCTTC
j_call: TRBJ1-1; clone_size: NA; d_call: NA; v_call: TRBV6-4; cdr3_aa: CASRSRASMNTEAFF; cdr3_nt: TGTGCCAGCAGATCCAGGGCCTCCATGAACACTGAAGCTTTCTTT
j_call: TRBJ2-3; clone_size: NA; d_call: TRBD1; v_call: TRBV13; cdr3_aa: CASSLGTVNPDTQYF; cdr3_nt: TGTGCCAGCAGCTTGGGGACAGTGAACCCAGATACGCAGTATTTT
j_call: TRBJ1-3; clone_size: NA; d_call: NA; v_call: TRBV18; cdr3_aa: CASSPEGNTIYF; cdr3_nt: TGTGCCAGCTCACCCGAAGGAAACACCATATATTTT